This T cell receptor (beta chain) was profiled in a study of blood T cell repertoires in COVID-19 (dated by TCRdb to the early 2020s). Concerning the study at large: Samples from collaborators originated in the United States, Italy and Spain and spanned both the acute and convalescent phases of COVID-19. The material from the prospective study consisted of cDNA or gDNA derived from T cells, B-cell-depleted T cells, or PBMCs. The dataset comprised deeply sampled blood TCRbeta repertoires from subjects exposed to, actively infected with, or recovered from COVID-19. The repertoires were made available in a free public database intended to serve as a resource for research on the immune response to SARS-CoV-2. Samples came from the ongoing ImmuneRACE study (first 160 participants) plus 1,254 subjects from 6 global collaborators. Sample metadata almost always included a de-identified subject ID, COVID-19 status, age in years and sex. HLA class I and class II types, where available, came from metadata supplied by the sample provider rather than from assay-based typing.

The paper's findings and limits, for the study overall: How much clinical and demographic metadata was included differed by source and by participant, and the metadata was provided uncurated.

Each collaborating institution followed its own protocols to collect whole blood in K2EDTA tubes. Collaborator samples were shipped for TCRbeta analysis as frozen whole blood, isolated PBMCs, or DNA extracted from either sample type. Comment on this clone: Its specific antigen is unknown. Base quality data are lacking; no much larger clone is found one base away.

The immunoSEQ Assay, a bias-controlled multiplex PCR, was used to amplify TCRbeta CDR3 regions from genomic DNA. Per the authors' processing: The number of nucleated cells in each sample was estimated from the amplification of reference gene primers within the assay. To quantify the absolute abundance of each unique TCRbeta CDR3 rearrangement, sequence reads were collapsed and filtered. For each sample, productive Simpson clonality was calculated as the square root of Simpson's diversity index across productive rearrangements. As stored in TCRdb, this immuneACCESS dataset retains in-frame rearrangements with V and J assigned. A fraction of the clones does not appear; measured against another copy, unresolved V genes explain less than half of the discrepancy, and the remainder lacks a known reason. D and trimming come from the DNA, and the V and J calls and clone size come from that table. This sample comprises about 140,000 clones, about 90% of them detected only once. About 11% of the sample is held by the ten biggest clonotypes.

Sequencing was done on a sample of peripheral blood. The sequence derives from a man aged 55 to 70 with active or convalescent COVID-19.

The CDR3 has the sequence CASTLEGITPYEQYF. The nucleotide sequence reads TGTGCCAGCACGCTGGAGGGGATTACCCCCTACGAGCAGTACTTC. This chain joins TRBV2 to TRBJ2-7, and TRBD2 may be the D gene, going by 6 matching bases. As encoded in the germline V gene, CDR1 is SNHLY while CDR2 is FYNNEI. Cut back by 7 bases and 2 bases, the V and J ends lie 18 bases apart. The CDR3 runs 15 residues from the cysteine to the phenylalanine. Only the CDR3 DNA stays, 45 bases, in frame from base 1. The entire variable domain, with the stretches around the CDR3 drawn from the reference TRBV2 and TRBJ2-7 proteins, is EPEVTQTPSHQVTQMGQEVILRCVPISNHLYFYWYRQILGQKVEFLVSFYNNEISEKSEIFDDQFSVERPDGSNFTLKIRSTKLEDSAMYFCASTLEGITPYEQYFGPGTRLTVT.